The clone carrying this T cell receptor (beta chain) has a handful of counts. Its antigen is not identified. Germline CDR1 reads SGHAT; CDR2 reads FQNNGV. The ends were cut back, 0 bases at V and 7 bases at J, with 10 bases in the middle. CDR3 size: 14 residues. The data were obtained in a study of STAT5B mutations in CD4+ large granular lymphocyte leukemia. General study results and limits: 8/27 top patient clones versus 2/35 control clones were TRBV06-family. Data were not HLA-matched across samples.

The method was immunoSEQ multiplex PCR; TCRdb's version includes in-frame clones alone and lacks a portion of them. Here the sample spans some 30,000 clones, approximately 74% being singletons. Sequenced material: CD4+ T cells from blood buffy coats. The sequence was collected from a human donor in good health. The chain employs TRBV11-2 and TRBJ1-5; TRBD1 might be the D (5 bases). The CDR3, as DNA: TGTGCCAGCAGCTTAGAGGCAGGGCTCCAGCCCCAGCATTTT. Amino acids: CASSLEAGLQPQHF.